This record looks at one T cell receptor (beta chain) sequence and its context. No antigen is known for it. This specimen comes from a study of a mutant IDH1 vaccine in newly diagnosed glioma. Study-level background: Investigators started vaccination 4-6 weeks after radiotherapy alone, or with temozolomide cycles. The sex distribution of treated patients was roughly 62% male and about 38% female, with a mean age of 40.4 years. Findings and caveats of the study: The authors found pseudoprogression apparently unrelated to changes in top peripheral T cell clonotypes.

The protocol was immunoSEQ multiplex PCR, while the TCRdb copy is restricted to in-frame clones and leaves out a portion. The top ten hold roughly 6.2% of the sample, which has roughly 60,000 clones, about 80% seen once. Trimming stripped 6 bases from V and 1 base from J, with 13 bases between. Germline CDR1 reads SGHDT; CDR2 reads YYEEEE. This CDR3 contains 14 residues. Time point denoted: week 23, last vaccination. Topical imiquimod accompanied each vaccine dose, which consisted of 300 ug of mutant IDH1 20-mer peptide. Tumors from donors were new WHO grade 3 or 4 IDH1-mutant astrocytomas with ATRX loss.

The clonotype comes from a man aged 35-49 years with glioma. The rearrangement links TRBV5-6 to TRBJ1-1; perhaps TRBD1 as D (5 bases). The input for sequencing was PBMCs, taken from a glioma patient whose treatment included an IDH1 peptide vaccine. The CDR3: CASKGFSRNTEAFF. Written as DNA, the CDR3 is TGTGCCAGCAAGGGGTTCTCAAGGAACACTGAAGCTTTCTTT.